This TCR beta chain comes out of a study of T cell repertoires in cytomegalovirus infection. Study as a whole: HLA-B-restricted CMV epitopes that are well studied were used alongside recently identified HLA-C-restricted ones. Both CMV infection and a matching HLA type were indicated by public TCR beta signatures.

Study-wide points: Clonotypes of TCR beta that were HLA-C-restricted and CMV-specific dominated the ex vivo response. Of the TCR beta families, the public ones yielded a cumulative frequency that identified carriers of CMV plus the relevant HLA.

TCRdb re-derived calls from the reads in MiXCR, one entry per CDR3 protein. Of hundreds of thousands of distinct CDR3 sequences detected, roughly 33% appear once; the ten largest clones hold 15% to 20%. V lost 3 bases, J lost 2 bases, and 11 bases lay in between. This CDR3 comprises 14 residues. CDR1 and CDR2 (germline): DFQATT, SNEGSKA (reference sequence). As for this clonotype: Its antigen is still unknown.

The sequencing here drew on cultured PBMCs, taken from culture after CMV antigen stimulation. The chain combines TRBV20-1 with TRBJ1-3; weak D call: TRBD1 (5 bases). The receptor comes from a human donor in good health (CMV status not recorded). Some clones in this sample may be carry-over from other donors' samples. The CDR3 DNA follows: TGCAGTGCTAGTCGGGGGAAGGCTGGAAACACCATATATTTT. Its protein product is CSASRGKAGNTIYF.